This T cell receptor beta chain was retrieved from a study of cytomegalovirus exposure and HLA in healthy donors. Primers: 60 Vbeta forward and 13 Jbeta reverse. Here immunoSEQ multiplex PCR was the method, and the copy in TCRdb shows in-frame clones only, minus some. Found here are fewer than 140,000 clones, more than 60% of them singletons; the top ten hold roughly 3.4%. The ends were cut back, 6 bases at V and 8 bases at J, with 14 bases in the middle. The CDR3 runs 13 residues. From germline, CDR1 is SGHTA and CDR2 FQGNSA. Comments on this clone: Its antigen is as yet unknown.

Notes on the study in general: Later analysis revealed greater clonal expansion in HLA-associated TCR beta chains than in equally common others.

Sequencing was done on a sample of PBMCs. The V call is TRBV7-2, the J call TRBJ1-3; D ambiguous. This TCR was recovered from a man aged 55 to 70 in good health and CMV-seronegative. Here the CDR3 reads CASRLGERDTIYF. For the CDR3, the DNA is TGTGCCAGCAGGCTTGGGGAGCGGGACACCATATATTTT.